This TCR beta chain originates from a study of T cell responses to AZD1222 COVID-19 vaccine. The CDR3 extends over 14 amino acids. The V gene end was trimmed by 5 bases and the J gene end by 13 bases; junction bases not matched to a gene: 13. Germline CDR1 and CDR2: SGHAT and FQNNGV. Sequenced by immunoSEQ multiplex PCR; TCRdb stores in-frame clones only, minus some. The table includes 100,000 to 130,000 clones, roughly nine tenths detected once. The rearrangement joins TRBV11-2 to TRBJ1-4; TRBD1 aligns across 7 bases. The sequences come from peripheral blood, collected on day 0 of MenACWY control vaccination. The TCR originated in an adult in good health. CDR3 coding DNA: TGTGCCAGCAGCCCTAAGGGGGCAACAGAAGGACTGTTTTTT. As protein: CASSPKGATEGLFF. Full variable domain (missing parts from reference TRBV11-2 and TRBJ1-4): EAGVAQSPRYKIIEKRQSVAFWCNPISGHATLYWYQQILGQGPKLLIQFQNNGVVDDSQLPKDRFSAERLKGVDSTLKIQPAKLEDSAVYLCASSPKGATEGLFFGSGTQLSVL.